The text below deals with one T cell receptor beta chain. Its antigen is still unknown. Profiling relied on immunoSEQ multiplex PCR, and the TCRdb table lists in-frame clones only, not all of them. The sample includes over 15,000 clones, approximately 97% of them seen just once. The source of the sample is a study of monozygotic twins with cystic fibrosis. Overall study findings and caveats: Low clonality (median roughly 0.0095) suggested a mostly naive repertoire.

Material: blood. This clonotype was obtained from a woman between 25 and 40 years old with cystic fibrosis.

CDR3 DNA: TGTGCCAGCAGCGTAGGATCCCCTGCGGGAAGCTACACCTTC. It translates to CASSVGSPAGSYTF. The rearrangement links TRBV9 to TRBJ1-2; no firm D call. The CDR3 extends over 14 amino acids. Trimming took off 0 bases at V and 9 bases at J, with 15 bases between the two ends. Germline V gene sequence: CDR1 SGDLS, CDR2 YYNGEE.